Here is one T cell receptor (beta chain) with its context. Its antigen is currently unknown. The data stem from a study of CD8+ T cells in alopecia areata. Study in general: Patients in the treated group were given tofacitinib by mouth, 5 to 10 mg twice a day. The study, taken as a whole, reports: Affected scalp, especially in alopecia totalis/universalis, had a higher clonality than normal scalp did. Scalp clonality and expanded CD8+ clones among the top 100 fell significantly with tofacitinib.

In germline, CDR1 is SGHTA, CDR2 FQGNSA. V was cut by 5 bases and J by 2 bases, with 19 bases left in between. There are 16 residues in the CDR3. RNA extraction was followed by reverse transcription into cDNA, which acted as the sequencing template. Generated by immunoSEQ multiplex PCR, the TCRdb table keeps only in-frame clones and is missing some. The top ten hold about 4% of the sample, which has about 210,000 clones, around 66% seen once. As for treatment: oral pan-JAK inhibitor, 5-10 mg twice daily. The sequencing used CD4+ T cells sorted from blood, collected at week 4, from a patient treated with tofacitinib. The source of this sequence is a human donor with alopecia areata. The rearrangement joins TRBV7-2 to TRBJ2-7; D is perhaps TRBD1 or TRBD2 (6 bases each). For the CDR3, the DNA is TGTGCCAGCAGCGCCCACGGGGGCGGGGCTCCCTACGAGCAGTACTTC. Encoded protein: CASSAHGGGAPYEQYF.